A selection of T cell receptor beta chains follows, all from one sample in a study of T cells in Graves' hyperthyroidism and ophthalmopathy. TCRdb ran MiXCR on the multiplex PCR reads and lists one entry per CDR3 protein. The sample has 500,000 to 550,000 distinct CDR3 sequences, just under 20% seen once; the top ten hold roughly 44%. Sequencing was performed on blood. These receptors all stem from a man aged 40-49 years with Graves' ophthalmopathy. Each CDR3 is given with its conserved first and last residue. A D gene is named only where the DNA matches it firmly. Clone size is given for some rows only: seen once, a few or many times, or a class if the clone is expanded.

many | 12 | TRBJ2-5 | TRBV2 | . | TGTGCCAGCAACCTCATCCAAGAGACCCAGTACTTC | CASNLIQETQYF
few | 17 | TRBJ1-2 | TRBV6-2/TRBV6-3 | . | TGTGCCAGCAGTTACAGGAGGACAGCGGGAGCTAACTATGGCTACACCTTC | CASSYRRTAGANYGYTF
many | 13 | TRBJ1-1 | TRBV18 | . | TGTGCCAGCTCACAGGGAGAGAACACTGAAGCTTTCTTT | CASSQGENTEAFF
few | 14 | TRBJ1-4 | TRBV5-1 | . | TGCGCCAGCAGCTTGACAGCGACTCATGAAAAACTGTTTTTT | CASSLTATHEKLFF
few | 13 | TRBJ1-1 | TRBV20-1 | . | TGCAGTGCTACCAGGACGGCAGTGGGTGAAGCTTTCTTT | CSATRTAVGEAFF
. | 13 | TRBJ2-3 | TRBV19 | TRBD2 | TGTGCCACCCGGACTAGCGGGAGAGATACGCAGTATTTT | CATRTSGRDTQYF
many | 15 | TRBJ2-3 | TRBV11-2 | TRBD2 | TGTGCCAGCAGCTTATTTGGGGGGGACACAGATACGCAGTATTTT | CASSLFGGDTDTQYF
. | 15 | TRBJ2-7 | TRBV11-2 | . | TGTGCCAGCAGCTCACTGAAGGACCGTCCGCGGGAGCAGTACTTC | CASSSLKDRPREQYF
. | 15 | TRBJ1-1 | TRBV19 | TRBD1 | TGTGCCAGTACCGAGACAGGGGACCTCGGGACTGAAGCTTTCTTT | CASTETGDLGTEAFF
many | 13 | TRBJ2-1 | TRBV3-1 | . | TGTGCCAGCAGCCAAGATCTTACTTCCGAGCAGTTCTTC | CASSQDLTSEQFF
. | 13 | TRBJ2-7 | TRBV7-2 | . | TGTGCCAGCAGCTACCGGACAGAATACGAGCAGTACTTC | CASSYRTEYEQYF
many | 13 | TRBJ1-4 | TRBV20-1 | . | TGCAGTGCTGTCGGCACAACTAATGAAAAACTGTTTTTT | CSAVGTTNEKLFF
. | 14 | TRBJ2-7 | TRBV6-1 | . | TGTGCCAGCAGTCTAGGACAGCCATCCTACGAGCAGTACTTC | CASSLGQPSYEQYF
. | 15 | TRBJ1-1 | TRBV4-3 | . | TGCGCCAGCAGCCAAGTAGGCGGGTTGGGGCTGGAAGCTTTCTTT | CASSQVGGLGLEAFF
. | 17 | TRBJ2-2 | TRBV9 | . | TGTGCCAGCAGCGCCACCGCACCCGGGACAAATACCGGGGAGCTGTTTTTT | CASSATAPGTNTGELFF
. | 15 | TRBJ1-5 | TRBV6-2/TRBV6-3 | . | TGTGCCAGCAGTTCCCGAGAGCCCGGCAATCAGCCCCAGCATTTT | CASSSREPGNQPQHF
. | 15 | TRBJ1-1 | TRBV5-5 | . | TGTGCCAGCAGCGTAACCCGGGGGCCGAACACTGAAGCTTTCTTT | CASSVTRGPNTEAFF
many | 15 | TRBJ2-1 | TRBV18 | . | TGTGCCAGCTCACCCCCCCGGATGGGGTACAATGAGCAGTTCTTC | CASSPPRMGYNEQFF
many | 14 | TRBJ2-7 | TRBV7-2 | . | TGTGCCAGCAGCTTAGGGTTGGCGGGCTTCGAGCAGTACTTC | CASSLGLAGFEQYF
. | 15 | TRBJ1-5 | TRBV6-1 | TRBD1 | TGTGCCAGCAGTCGACAGGGGTTGGGCAATCAGCCCCAGCATTTT | CASSRQGLGNQPQHF
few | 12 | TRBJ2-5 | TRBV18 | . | TGTGCCAGCTCAGGACAAAAGGAGACCCAGTACTTC | CASSGQKETQYF
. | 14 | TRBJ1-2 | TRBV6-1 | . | TGTGCCAGCAGCCTCGACGGGAGGGGCTATGGCTACACCTTC | CASSLDGRGYGYTF
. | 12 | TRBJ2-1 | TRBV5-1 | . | TGCGCCAGCAGCTTCGTGCAGGGTGAGCAGTTCTTC | CASSFVQGEQFF
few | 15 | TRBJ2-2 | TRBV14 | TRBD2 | TGTGCCAGCAGCTCAGCGGGGACGAACACCGGGGAGCTGTTTTTT | CASSSAGTNTGELFF
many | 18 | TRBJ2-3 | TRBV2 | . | TGTGCCAGCAGAGTTACGACCTGGACCGCGACCCACACAGATACGCAGTATTTT | CASRVTTWTATHTDTQYF
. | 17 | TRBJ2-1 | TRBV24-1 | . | TGTGCCACCAGTGATTTAAAGCGAGGGAGCTCCTACAATGAGCAGTTCTTC | CATSDLKRGSSYNEQFF
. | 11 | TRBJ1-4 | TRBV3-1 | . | TGTGCCAGCAGCCAAGGCCTCCACCTGTTTTTT | CASSQGLHLFF
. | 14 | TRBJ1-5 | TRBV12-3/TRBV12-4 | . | TGTGCCAGCAGTGCACGGGGGAGAAATCAGCCCCAGCATTTT | CASSARGRNQPQHF
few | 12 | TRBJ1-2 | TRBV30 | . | TGTGCCTGGGGTATGGGTGATGGCGGCTACACCTTC | CAWGMGDGGYTF
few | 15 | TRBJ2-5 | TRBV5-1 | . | TGCGCCAGCAGCCTGGGTTGGGGGAACCAAGAGACCCAGTACTTC | CASSLGWGNQETQYF
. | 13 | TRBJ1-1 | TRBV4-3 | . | TGCGCCAGCAGCTCAAATTGGGGCACTGAAGCTTTCTTT | CASSSNWGTEAFF
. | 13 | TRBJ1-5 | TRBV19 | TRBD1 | TGTGCCAGTAGTGAGACAGGGCTTCAGCCCCAGCATTTT | CASSETGLQPQHF
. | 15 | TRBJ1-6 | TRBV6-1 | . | TGTGCCAGCAGTGAAGCCTTAGCAAGCGGGCCACCCCTCCACTTT | CASSEALASGPPLHF
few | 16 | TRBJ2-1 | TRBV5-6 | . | TGTGCCAGCAGCCCCGGGGGCTTTCGAACCGGCAATGAGCAGTTCTTC | CASSPGGFRTGNEQFF
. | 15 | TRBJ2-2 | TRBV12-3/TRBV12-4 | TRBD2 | TGTGCCAGCAGTTGGGGACTAGCGGGGGCCGGGGAGCTGTTTTTT | CASSWGLAGAGELFF
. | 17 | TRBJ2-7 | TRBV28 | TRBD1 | TGTGCCACCCAGGGGGACAGACATAATGCTCAAACCTACGAGCAGTACTTC | CATQGDRHNAQTYEQYF
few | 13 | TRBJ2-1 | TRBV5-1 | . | TGCGCCAGCAGCCCCCAGGGGCCGGATGAGCAGTTCTTC | CASSPQGPDEQFF